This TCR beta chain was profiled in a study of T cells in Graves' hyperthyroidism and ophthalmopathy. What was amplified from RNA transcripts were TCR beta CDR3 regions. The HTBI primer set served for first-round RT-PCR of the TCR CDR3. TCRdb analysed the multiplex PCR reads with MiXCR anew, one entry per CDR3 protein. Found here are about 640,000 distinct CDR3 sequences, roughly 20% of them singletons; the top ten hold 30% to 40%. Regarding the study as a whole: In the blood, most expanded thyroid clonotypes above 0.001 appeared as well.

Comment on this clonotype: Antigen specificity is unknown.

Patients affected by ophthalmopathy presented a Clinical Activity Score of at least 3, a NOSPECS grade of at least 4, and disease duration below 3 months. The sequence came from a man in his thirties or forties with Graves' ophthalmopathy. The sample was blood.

The CDR3, as DNA: TGCAGCGCCGGACAGGGCTTTAGTTACGAGCAGTACTTC. Translated: CSAGQGFSYEQYF. The rearrangement links TRBV29-1 to TRBJ2-7; 8 nucleotides match TRBD1. Germline V gene sequence: CDR1 SQVTM, CDR2 ANQGSEA. The trim removed 7 bases at V and 4 bases at J, leaving 9 bases unmatched. The CDR3 spans 13 residues.